Listed below are T cell receptor beta chains from one sample, sequenced in a study of shared clonotypes between healthy human individuals. Using immunoSEQ multiplex PCR, the repertoire was profiled, and TCRdb retains in-frame clones only, with some absent. The sample has a few million clones; roughly 93% are singletons. The specimen sequenced was naive CD8+ T cells from PBMCs. The source of these receptors is a young man in good health. Some clones in this sample may be carry-over from other donors' samples. Each CDR3 is given with its conserved first and last residue. D genes are given only for firm matches.

V gene: TRBV7-9; J gene: TRBJ2-5; D gene: .; CDR3 DNA: TGTGCCAGCAGCTTAACACGGTCGGGGCAAGAGACCCAGTACTTC; CDR3 protein: CASSLTRSGQETQYF
V gene: TRBV30; J gene: TRBJ2-5; D gene: .; CDR3 DNA: TGTGCCTGGAGTGGGACCCACATAGAGACCCAGTACTTC; CDR3 protein: CAWSGTHIETQYF
V gene: TRBV21-1; J gene: TRBJ2-4; D gene: .; CDR3 DNA: TGTGCCAGCAGCATACGACAAAGACTAGCCAAAAACATTCAGTACTTC; CDR3 protein: CASSIRQRLAKNIQYF
V gene: TRBV15; J gene: TRBJ2-5; D gene: .; CDR3 DNA: TGTGCCACCAGCAGCCGCTCCGGGATGGATTCGGAGACCCAGTACTTC; CDR3 protein: CATSSRSGMDSETQYF
V gene: TRBV4-3; J gene: TRBJ1-2; D gene: .; CDR3 DNA: TGCGCCAGCAGCCAAGAGGTCGGACCAGGGGAAGGCTACACCTTC; CDR3 protein: CASSQEVGPGEGYTF
V gene: TRBV28; J gene: TRBJ1-1; D gene: TRBD1; CDR3 DNA: TGTGCCAGCAGTTCCACAGGGGGGGACACTGAAGCTTTCTTT; CDR3 protein: CASSSTGGDTEAFF
V gene: TRBV9; J gene: TRBJ1-1; D gene: .; CDR3 DNA: TGTGCCAGCAGCGTAGCGGGGGGAGTCACTGAAGCTTTCTTT; CDR3 protein: CASSVAGGVTEAFF
V gene: TRBV4-3; J gene: TRBJ1-3; D gene: .; CDR3 DNA: TGCGCCAGCAGCCAAACAAGCCGGTCAGTCTACTCTGGAAACACCATATATTTT; CDR3 protein: CASSQTSRSVYSGNTIYF
V gene: TRBV4-3; J gene: TRBJ2-7; D gene: .; CDR3 DNA: TGCGCCAGCAGCCAACATCGACTGGACTACGAGCAGTACTTC; CDR3 protein: CASSQHRLDYEQYF
V gene: TRBV7-9; J gene: TRBJ1-1; D gene: .; CDR3 DNA: TGTGCCAGCAGCTTAGAATATGGAACTGAAGCTTTCTTT; CDR3 protein: CASSLEYGTEAFF
V gene: TRBV11-3; J gene: TRBJ2-1; D gene: .; CDR3 DNA: TGTGCCAGCAGCTTTAAGGGCTATGAGCAGTTCTTC; CDR3 protein: CASSFKGYEQFF